One and the same sample provided the 13 T cell receptor beta chains below, sequenced in a study of shared clonotypes between healthy human individuals. Sequencing was performed with immunoSEQ multiplex PCR; in TCRdb, only in-frame clones are kept and a portion is missing. The data hold just over 2,000,000 clones, with over 85% observed a single time. Sequenced sample: naive CD4+ T cells sorted from blood. Described subset: CD45RA+ positively selected. Receptor source: a man younger than 35 in good health.

V is TRBV6-1 and J is TRBJ2-5; D remains ambiguous. The V gene's germline CDR1 is MNHNS and CDR2 SASEGT. V shed 2 bases and J shed 12 bases, with 13 bases lying between them. This CDR3 contains 12 residues. The CDR3 sequence: CASSENLAAKYF. In DNA form, the CDR3 reads TGTGCCAGCAGTGAAAATTTGGCGGCCAAGTACTTC.

This clone was seen only once. The CDR3 DNA sequence: TGTGCCAGCAGGAACAGTAATGAGCAGTTCTTC. This encodes CASRNSNEQFF. The chain has TRBV11-1 and TRBJ2-1; D ambiguous. CDR1 and CDR2 (germline): SGHAT, FQDESV (reference sequence). V gave up 6 bases and J gave up 7 bases, with 7 bases separating them. The CDR3 loop spans 11 amino acids.

As DNA, the CDR3 is TGTGCCAGCAGCCAAGGACAGGGACCCTACAATGAGCAGTTCTTC. Translation: CASSQGQGPYNEQFF. The rearrangement uses TRBV11-1 and TRBJ2-1; 8 bases map to TRBD1. The ends lost 5 bases at V and 2 bases at J; junction bases unmatched: 5. CDR1 and CDR2 (germline): SGHAT, FQDESV (reference sequence). The CDR3 contains 15 residues.

V is TRBV5-1 and J is TRBJ1-4, with D hard to call. V was cut by 5 bases and J by 3 bases, with 17 bases left in between. The germline V gene encodes CDR1 SGHRS and CDR2 YFSETQ. The CDR3 contains 16 residues. The CDR3 reads CASSQEVLGANEKLFF. The CDR3 region has the DNA TGCGCCAGCAGTCAAGAGGTGTTAGGAGCTAATGAAAAACTGTTTTTT.

The V call is TRBV11-3, the J call TRBJ2-3; 9 bases are a match to TRBD2. Trimming cost V 1 base and J 4 bases; bases outside gene matches: 6. The CDR3 is 16 amino acids. In germline, CDR1 is SGHNT, CDR2 YENEEA. Here the CDR3 reads CASSLVGGGAADTQYF. CDR3 DNA: TGTGCCAGCAGCTTAGTTGGCGGGGGGGCTGCAGATACGCAGTATTTT.

CDR3 in DNA: TGTGCCAGCAGTGAGGTAGATAGCAATCAGCCCCAGCATTTT. Its protein product is CASSEVDSNQPQHF. The rearrangement links TRBV2 to TRBJ1-5; D not resolved. The V gene lost 3 bases and the J gene lost 0 bases, with 6 bases spanning the gap. Germline CDR1 SNHLY, CDR2 FYNNEI. The CDR3 has 14 residues. The complete variable domain, with remaining parts taken from reference TRBV2 and TRBJ1-5, reads EPEVTQTPSHQVTQMGQEVILRCVPISNHLYFYWYRQILGQKVEFLVSFYNNEISEKSEIFDDQFSVERPDGSNFTLKIRSTKLEDSAMYFCASSEVDSNQPQHFGDGTRLSIL.

The chain links TRBV7-2 to TRBJ2-7, with 7 bases lining up with TRBD2. In germline, CDR1 is SGHTA, CDR2 FQGNSA. The CDR3 loop spans 14 amino acids. V dropped 1 base and J dropped 1; count of bases not matched to a gene: 1. The CDR3 DNA reads TGTGCCAGCAGCTTAGGGCGGGAGTCCTACGAGCAGTACTTC. Encoded protein: CASSLGRESYEQYF.

Points on this clone: It may be a read error: a sequence one base away is much more abundant. The gene calls are TRBV6-5 and TRBJ2-7, with TRBD2 matching 7 bases. V dropped 6 bases and J dropped 3; count of bases not matched to a gene: 8. This CDR3 has 14 amino acids. Germline V gives CDR1 MNHEY, CDR2 SVGAGI. Here the CDR3 DNA reads TGTGCCAGCAGGAGGGAGGCGGGAGACTACGAGCAGTACTTC. Its protein is CASRREAGDYEQYF.

The CDR3 is CASSPAGQAGYEQYF. As DNA, the CDR3 is TGTGCCAGTAGTCCAGCCGGACAGGCGGGCTACGAGCAGTACTTC. V and J are TRBV19 and TRBJ2-7; TRBD1 matches at 7 bases. Trimming cost V 5 bases and J 3 bases; bases outside gene matches: 10. Germline V CDR1 and CDR2: LNHDA, SQIVND (reference sequence). This CDR3 is 15 amino acids long.

The chain carries TRBV6-1 and TRBJ2-7; TRBD1 aligns across 8 bases. Germline CDR1 MNHNS, CDR2 SASEGT. The CDR3 contains 14 residues. V dropped 9 bases and J dropped 7; count of bases not matched to a gene: 14. In DNA, the CDR3 is TGTGCCAGAAAGCGACAGGGGAGTTTAGGGGAGCAGTACTTC. The encoded protein is CARKRQGSLGEQYF.

Only a few counts were recorded for this clone. The gene calls are TRBV6-5 and TRBJ2-2; no definite D call. The V end lost 3 bases, the J end lost 6 bases, and 5 bases lay between the germline ends. CDR1 MNHEY and CDR2 SVGAGI come from the germline V gene. CDR3 length: 12 residues. As DNA, the CDR3 is TGTGCCAGCAGTTATTTTCCCGGGGAGCTGTTTTTT. This sequence encodes CASSYFPGELFF.

The chain employs TRBV7-8 and TRBJ1-5, with TRBD1 matching over 12 bases. The CDR3 length is 16 residues. CDR1 is SGHVS and CDR2 is FQNEAQ in the germline V gene. V gave up 2 bases and J gave up 7 bases; unmatched junction bases: 6. Here the CDR3 reads CASSLRGQGAGQPQHF. The CDR3 nucleotides are TGTGCCAGCAGCTTAAGGGGACAGGGGGCAGGGCAGCCCCAGCATTTT.

V is TRBV30 and J is TRBJ1-2; no clear D. CDR1 and CDR2 (germline): GTSNPN, SVGIG (reference sequence). The CDR3 runs 13 residues. The V end lost 1 base, the J end lost 4 bases, and 10 bases lay between the germline ends. As DNA, the CDR3 is TGTGCCTGGAGTGGGACCTCAGGCTATGGCTACACCTTC. Translation gives CAWSGTSGYGYTF.